This T cell receptor (beta chain) was identified during a study of OX40 agonist ivuxolimab in advanced cancers. At the level of the whole study: Ivuxolimab, which targeted the costimulatory receptor OX40 (CD134), was an agonistic, fully human IgG2 monoclonal antibody. Of the approximately 50 patients in dose escalation, 19 had hepatocellular carcinoma, some 15 had melanoma, 9 had renal cell carcinoma and 9 had head and neck cancer. Intravenous ivuxolimab was administered to patients every 2 weeks at six dose levels: 0.01, 0.1, 0.3, 1.5, 3 and 10 mg/kg. In the dose-escalation cohort, 65% to 90% of patients were male, and the mean age was about 55 years, with a range of 23 to 79. The paper reports the monotherapy dose-escalation portion (N of about 50 patients) of the phase I ivuxolimab trial. Three dose-escalation patients achieved partial responses, one with hepatocellular carcinoma and two with cutaneous melanoma. Prior anti-PD-1, anti-PD-L1 or anti-CTLA-4 therapy was permitted, and approximately 40% of dose-escalation patients had received checkpoint inhibitors. The point of sequencing TCRbeta in the periphery was to test whether ivuxolimab changed TCR sequence diversity and drove clonal T-cell expansion. Points the paper makes about the study in general: The antigen specificity of the peripheral T cells that underwent clonal expansion was not determined. At doses from 0.1 to 3.0 mg/kg, clonal expansion was seen in both CD4+ and CD8+ blood T cells between baseline and week 6. On average, CD8+ T cells showed more expanded clones than CD4+ T cells after ivuxolimab. Low levels of normalized T-cell clonal expansion were also seen in some nonresponding patients. In the 0.1-3.0 mg/kg groups, partial responders had among the lowest normalized peripheral clonal expansion, particularly in CD8+ T cells.

As regards this clone: Its recognized antigen is unknown. Base qualities are not at hand, and no much larger clone is one base apart.

The trial excluded patients who had a history of autoimmune disease or who were on systemic immunosuppression. Peripheral blood for TCR sequencing was collected from all dose cohorts at baseline, on cycle 4 day 1, and on cycle 7 day 1. Samples came from an open-label, multicenter, first-in-human phase I dose-escalation trial of ivuxolimab. Adults with locally advanced or metastatic melanoma, renal cell, hepatocellular, or head and neck squamous cell carcinoma were enrolled in the trial. Before TCR sequencing, CD4+ T cells and CD8+ T cells from peripheral blood were sorted into separate populations. Genomic DNA was isolated from the sorted cells so that the TCRbeta CDR3 region could be sequenced. The immunoSEQ Assay was used for sequencing of TCRbeta CDR3 regions. TCRdb mirrors the immuneACCESS table, restricted to in-frame sequences. Some clones are absent from its copies; in checked studies, under half trace to an unresolved V gene, and the reason for the others is unknown. The table for this sample lists about 69,000 clones; 80% to 90% of them were counted only once. Of the sample, roughly 4% is held by the ten largest clones.

The CDR3, cysteine through phenylalanine, is 14 amino acids long. Only CDR3 DNA is held: 42 bases, read in frame from base 1. CDR1 MNHEY and CDR2 SVGAGI are derived from the germline V gene. V is trimmed back by 4 bases and J by 2 bases, and the junction contains 4 bases that no gene match accounts for. The receptor's source is an adult with an advanced solid tumor such as melanoma, head and neck, liver or kidney cancer. The chain is made from TRBV6-5 and TRBJ2-7; TRBD1 fits 8 bases in the junction. The material sequenced was CD4+ or CD8+ T cells sorted from blood, taken in a trial of the OX40 agonist ivuxolimab. The CDR3 reads CASSWTGTPYEQYF. The DNA sequence reads TGTGCCAGCAGTTGGACAGGGACGCCCTACGAGCAGTACTTC.